These 27 T cell receptor beta chains share one sample of origin, sequenced in a study of CD8 T cells in Susac syndrome. An amount of RNA that ranged from roughly 0.5 to 1 ug was reverse transcribed with random hexamers. TCRdb reprocessed the immunoSEQ multiplex PCR reads with MiXCR, giving one entry per CDR3 protein. The sample holds 100,000 to 150,000 distinct CDR3 sequences, nearly 95% seen once. The sequencing input was CD4+ T cells from PBMCs. The receptor source for this set is a human donor in good health.

The chain has TRBV5-1 and TRBJ1-2, with 7 bases matching TRBD1. This CDR3 spans 16 amino acids. J was trimmed by 5 bases and V by 0 bases; bases with no gene match: 10. Per the germline V gene, CDR1 is SGHRS and CDR2 is YFSETQ. CDR3: CASSLAGGTASYGYTF. The CDR3 region has the DNA TGCGCCAGCAGCTTGGCTGGGGGGACAGCTTCATATGGCTACACCTTC. The variable domain in full, with the rest retrieved from reference TRBV5-1 and TRBJ1-2, is KAGVTQTPRYLIKTRGQQVTLSCSPISGHRSVSWYQQTPGQGLQFLFEYFSETQRNKGNFPGRFSGRQFSNSRSEMNVSTLELGDSALYLCASSLAGGTASYGYTFGSGTRLTVV.

This chain connects TRBV24-1 to TRBJ2-1, with a weak D call TRBD1 (6 bases). The CDR3 sequence is 16 residues long. V lost 4 bases to trimming and J lost 8 bases, with 20 bases between them. Germline loops: CDR1 KGHDR, CDR2 SFDVKD. CDR3 sequence (DNA): TGTGCCACCAGTGAAGCAAGGACAGCAAGTACGGATGAGCAGTTCTTC. It encodes CATSEARTASTDEQFF.

The chain couples TRBV7-2 to TRBJ2-7; a weak D match, TRBD2 (5 bases). The germline V and J ends were trimmed by 5 bases and 4 bases, with 12 bases remaining between them. The germline gives CDR1 SGHTA, CDR2 FQGNSA. This CDR3 has 13 amino acids. CDR3 sequence (DNA): TGTGCCAGCAGCCCGTCCGACTATTACGAGCAGTACTTC. Encoded protein: CASSPSDYYEQYF.

The J gene is TRBJ2-4, the V gene TRBV19; tentatively, D is TRBD1 (5 bases). In germline, CDR1 is LNHDA, CDR2 SQIVND (reference sequence). This CDR3 spans 13 amino acids. Deletions cut 3 bases from V and 9 bases from J, with 12 bases between. The CDR3 coding sequence is TGTGCCAGTAGTATGGGGCAGGTGGGCATTCAGTACTTC. Encoded protein: CASSMGQVGIQYF.

The V call is TRBV19, the J call TRBJ2-2; 8 bases match TRBD2. Germline assignment: CDR1 LNHDA and CDR2 SQIVND (reference sequence). Germline trimming cut 4 bases from V and 6 bases from J; bases unmatched to any gene: 4. This CDR3 region has 14 residues. Written as DNA, the CDR3 is TGTGCCAGTAGTAGAGCGGGAGATCCCGGGGAGCTGTTTTTT. Amino acid sequence: CASSRAGDPGELFF. Filled out from reference TRBV19 and TRBJ2-2, the complete variable domain reads DGGITQSPKYLFRKEGQNVTLSCEQNLNHDAMYWYRQDPGQGLRLIYYSQIVNDFQKGDIAEGYSVSREKKESFPLTVTSAQKNPTAFYLCASSRAGDPGELFFGEGSRLTVL.

The rearrangement uses TRBV4-1 and TRBJ2-5; D remains unclear. The CDR3 covers 12 residues. V lost 0 bases and J lost 7, with 6 bases in between. Germline V gene sequence: CDR1 MGHRA, CDR2 YSYEKL. CDR3 in amino acids: CASSQDPGTQYF. As DNA, the CDR3 is TGCGCCAGCAGCCAAGACCCTGGGACCCAGTACTTC.

V gene TRBV28 combines with J gene TRBJ2-7; 13 positions match TRBD2. J lost 4 bases, V lost 7 bases, and 4 bases had no gene match. The germline V gene has CDR1 MDHEN and CDR2 SYDVKM. This CDR3 region has 14 residues. CDR3 protein: CASIRTSGRYEQYF. The CDR3 DNA reads as TGTGCCAGCATCCGGACTAGCGGGAGATACGAGCAGTACTTC.

The J gene is TRBJ1-4, the V gene TRBV28; D remains ambiguous. Trimming took off 5 bases at V and 4 bases at J, with 14 bases between the two ends. This CDR3 region has 15 residues. CDR1 is MDHEN and CDR2 is SYDVKM in the germline V gene. As DNA, the CDR3 is TGTGCCAGCAGTCTTAAGACGGCTATTAATGAAAAACTGTTTTTT. Its protein is CASSLKTAINEKLFF.

This chain joins TRBV3-1 and TRBJ1-2; D ambiguous. V was cut by 4 bases and J by 7 bases, with 13 bases left in between. CDR3 length equals 13 residues. Per germline, CDR1 LGHDT and CDR2 YNNKEL (reference sequence). CDR3 coding DNA: TGTGCCAGCAGCCTTGTCCGGGCTGTTGGCTACACCTTC. This sequence encodes CASSLVRAVGYTF.

This clonotype came up once. CDR3 loop: CASSRRGTYEQYF. Here the CDR3 DNA reads TGTGCCAGCAGTCGACGGGGCACTTACGAGCAGTACTTC. V and J are TRBV25-1 and TRBJ2-7, with D perhaps matching TRBD1 or TRBD2 (5 bases each). Germline lookup yields CDR1 MGHDK and CDR2 SYGVNS. V was pared by 5 bases and J by 4 bases, with 12 bases between. The CDR3 extends over 13 amino acids.

The rearrangement joins TRBV7-2 to TRBJ1-2; weak D call: TRBD1 (6 bases). The CDR3 length is 16 residues. Trimming stripped 0 bases from V and 1 base from J, with 12 bases between. CDR1 and CDR2 (germline): SGHTA, FQGNSA. The CDR3 protein is CASSLAGGGINYGYTF. In DNA form, the CDR3 reads TGTGCCAGCAGCTTAGCCGGGGGCGGGATTAACTATGGCTACACCTTC.

This chain links TRBV5-1 with TRBJ1-2; D is possibly TRBD1 (6 bases). V gave up 2 bases and J gave up 2 bases, with 10 bases separating them. Germline assignment: CDR1 SGHRS and CDR2 YFSETQ. The CDR3 covers 14 residues. The CDR3 sequence: CASSLGTPNYGYTF. CDR3 nucleotide sequence: TGCGCCAGCAGCTTAGGGACACCGAACTATGGCTACACCTTC.

The chain has TRBV19 and TRBJ1-1, with 7 bases identical to TRBD1. Unmatched junction bases numbered 6, after V lost 3 bases and J lost 2 bases. This CDR3 region has 15 residues. The germline V gene has CDR1 LNHDA and CDR2 SQIVND (reference sequence). CDR3 coding DNA: TGTGCCAGTAGTATTGGACGGACAGGCAACACTGAAGCTTTCTTT. Its translation: CASSIGRTGNTEAFF.

This sequence joins TRBV6-5 and TRBJ2-7; 9 positions agree with TRBD1. The CDR3 is made up of 13 amino acids. Germline values: CDR1 MNHEY, CDR2 SVGAGI. With V trimmed by 8 bases and J by 3 bases, 5 bases remained unmatched. CDR3 residues: CASCPGQGYEQYF. The CDR3 bases are TGTGCCAGCTGCCCGGGACAGGGCTACGAGCAGTACTTC.

J is TRBJ2-7 and V is TRBV20-1; D is uncertain. The germline V gene encodes CDR1 DFQATT and CDR2 SNEGSKA (reference sequence). V lost 5 bases and J lost 5, with 10 bases in between. The length of the CDR3 is 11 residues. Here the CDR3 reads CSAALGNEQYF. CDR3 DNA: TGCAGTGCTGCCCTAGGGAACGAGCAGTACTTC.

This chain links TRBV2 with TRBJ2-1, with 9 bases identical to TRBD1. Germline values: CDR1 SNHLY, CDR2 FYNNEI. The V segment lost 7 bases and the J segment 4 bases; nucleotides outside the gene matches: 8. The CDR3 loop spans 15 amino acids. In nucleotides, the CDR3 is TGTGCCAGCACAGCCAGGGACAGGGCTTACAATGAGCAGTTCTTC. Translation gives CASTARDRAYNEQFF.

The genes are TRBV7-9 and TRBJ2-1; D ambiguous. The V end was cut by 2 bases, the J end by 6 bases, with 11 bases between. The germline gives CDR1 SEHNR, CDR2 FQNEAQ (reference sequence). This CDR3 comprises 14 residues. The chain's CDR3 is CASSLLGSFNEQFF. CDR3 bases: TGTGCCAGCAGCTTATTAGGTTCTTTCAATGAGCAGTTCTTC.

The rearrangement joins TRBV27 to TRBJ1-1; 7 bases line up with TRBD1. Trimming took 2 bases from V and 8 from J; bases not matched to a gene: 5. The CDR3 length is 13 residues. The germline V gene encodes CDR1 MNHEY and CDR2 SMNVEV (reference sequence). The DNA for the CDR3 is TGTGCCAGCAGTTTAAATCAGGGGGAAGAAGCTTTCTTT. Its protein product is CASSLNQGEEAFF.

This chain uses TRBV12-3 or TRBV12-4 with TRBJ1-1; D remains unclear. The CDR3 contains 12 residues. V was pared by 7 bases and J by 9 bases, with 15 bases between. CDR3 sequence reads: CASNRPGYQAFF. The DNA of the CDR3 is TGTGCCAGCAATAGACCGGGATATCAAGCTTTCTTT.

This clonotype was observed once. The rearrangement links TRBV19 to TRBJ2-7, with 9 bases that match TRBD2. After removal of 7 bases from V and 0 bases from J, the junction contained 7 bases not matched to a gene. The CDR3 is 15 residues long. CDR1 is LNHDA and CDR2 is SQIVND in the germline V gene (reference sequence). The CDR3 sequence: CASTPTSGPSYEQYF. CDR3 bases: TGTGCCAGTACCCCGACTAGCGGTCCCTCCTACGAGCAGTACTTC.

This chain connects TRBV4-2 to TRBJ1-1; D may be TRBD1 (5 bases). V was cut by 0 bases and J by 3 bases, with 11 bases left in between. CDR3 length: 15 residues. From germline, CDR1 is LGHNA and CDR2 YNFKEQ. CDR3 sequence reads: CASSQDWGGYTEAFF. The CDR3 region has the DNA TGTGCCAGCAGCCAAGATTGGGGGGGTTACACTGAAGCTTTCTTT.

The V and J genes are TRBV3-1 and TRBJ2-6, with D tentatively TRBD1 (5 bases). The ends were cut back, 4 bases at V and 0 bases at J, with 10 bases in the middle. Per the germline V gene, CDR1 is LGHDT and CDR2 is YNNKEL (reference sequence). CDR3 length equals 16 residues. This chain's CDR3 is CASSRGGSSGANVLTF. CDR3 in DNA: TGTGCCAGCAGCCGGGGCGGAAGCTCTGGGGCCAACGTCCTGACTTTC.

The CDR3 here is CASSPVRGSGNTIYF. CDR3 bases: TGTGCCAGCAGTCCTGTTCGGGGCTCTGGAAACACCATATATTTT. This sequence joins TRBV7-2 and TRBJ1-3; D gene unclear. CDR1 is SGHTA, CDR2 FQGNSA, per germline. Trimming took off 6 bases at V and 0 bases at J, with 12 bases between the two ends. This CDR3 contains 15 residues.

A note on this clonotype: A junction boundary mismatches the germline segment, possibly from a read error. This chain connects TRBV6-6 to TRBJ2-7, with 7 nucleotides matching TRBD1. The CDR3 length is 14 residues. The germline V gene has CDR1 MNHNY and CDR2 SVGAGI (reference sequence). The CDR3 sequence is CASSNSGQNYEQYF. The CDR3 coding sequence is TGTGCCAGCAGTAACTCGGGACAGAACTACGAGCAGTACTTC.

This clonotype was picked up one time. The CDR3 nucleotides are TGTGCCAGCAGTGCCACGTTGGGGGCTCAGTTCTTC. Encoded protein: CASSATLGAQFF. The rearrangement links TRBV27 to TRBJ2-1; TRBD1 is a possible D gene (6 bases). The CDR3 totals 12 residues. Trimming pared 5 bases from V and 13 bases from J, leaving 15 bases between. Germline V gene data show CDR1 as MNHEY and CDR2 as SMNVEV (reference sequence).

This chain uses TRBV10-3 with TRBJ2-3; 8 bases agree with TRBD2. Per the germline V gene, CDR1 is ENHRY and CDR2 is SYGVKD. This CDR3 contains 15 residues. After removal of 0 bases from V and 4 bases from J, the junction contained 3 bases not matched to a gene. This CDR3 reads CAISESSGSADTQYF. The CDR3 DNA follows: TGTGCCATCAGTGAGTCCAGCGGGAGCGCAGATACGCAGTATTTT.

This clonotype was observed a single time. The V call is TRBV6-5, the J call TRBJ2-6, with a weak D call TRBD1 (5 bases). Per germline, CDR1 MNHEY and CDR2 SVGAGI. V dropped 7 bases and J dropped 4 bases, with 14 bases sitting between them. The CDR3 runs 15 residues. The CDR3 is CASTYSGFGANVLTF. Written as DNA, the CDR3 is TGTGCCAGCACCTACTCAGGGTTCGGGGCCAACGTCCTGACTTTC.